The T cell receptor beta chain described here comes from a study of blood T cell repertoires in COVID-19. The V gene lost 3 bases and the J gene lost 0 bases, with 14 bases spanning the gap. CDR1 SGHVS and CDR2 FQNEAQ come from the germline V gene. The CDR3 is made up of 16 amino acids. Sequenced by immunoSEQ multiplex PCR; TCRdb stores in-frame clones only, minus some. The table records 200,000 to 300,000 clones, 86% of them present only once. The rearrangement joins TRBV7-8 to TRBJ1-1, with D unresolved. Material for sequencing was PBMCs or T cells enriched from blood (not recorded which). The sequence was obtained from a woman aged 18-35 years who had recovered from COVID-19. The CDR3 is CASSLGVQALNTEAFF. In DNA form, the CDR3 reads TGTGCCAGCAGCTTGGGTGTTCAGGCTTTGAACACTGAAGCTTTCTTT.